Presented here are 28 T cell receptor beta chains from one specimen sequenced in a study of blood T cell repertoires in COVID-19. Profiled with immunoSEQ multiplex PCR; TCRdb holds only in-frame clones, not every one. The sample shows 380,000 or so clones, more than 75% of them seen only once. Sequencing used PBMCs or T cells enriched from blood (not recorded which). The receptors come from a man aged 25 to 40 who had recovered from COVID-19.

The chain has TRBV30 and TRBJ2-6, with unresolved D. The CDR3 extends over 13 amino acids. Germline V gene lookup returns CDR1 GTSNPN and CDR2 SVGIG (reference sequence). The germline V and J ends were trimmed by 2 bases and 1 base, with 3 bases remaining between them. The CDR3 DNA reads as TGTGCCTGGAGTTCATCTGGGGCCAACGTCCTGACTTTC. This sequence encodes CAWSSSGANVLTF.

CDR3 sequence: CASSRQGLGTGELFF. The CDR3 bases are TGTGCCAGCTCACGTCAGGGTCTCGGCACCGGGGAGCTGTTTTTT. The V gene is TRBV18, the J gene TRBJ2-2, with D possibly matching TRBD1 (5 bases). Trimming left V 4 bases short and J 4 bases short, with 13 bases between. CDR3 length: 15 amino acids. CDR1 is KGHSH, CDR2 LQKENI, per germline.

The chain has TRBV30 and TRBJ1-6; tentative D call: TRBD1 (6 bases). Germline V gene sequence: CDR1 GTSNPN, CDR2 SVGIG (reference sequence). V lost 4 bases and J 1 base, leaving 20 bases between the germline ends. CDR3 length equals 18 residues. CDR3 amino acids: CAWTGIEGVGSYNSPLHF. The CDR3 nucleotides are TGTGCCTGGACTGGGATAGAGGGGGTAGGATCCTATAATTCACCCCTCCACTTT. The full variable domain, completed using reference TRBV30 and TRBJ1-6, is SQTIHQWPATLVQPVGSPLSLECTVEGTSNPNLYWYRQAAGRGLQLLFYSVGIGQISSEVPQNLSASRPQDRQFILSSKKLLLSDSGFYLCAWTGIEGVGSYNSPLHFGNGTRLTVT.

The chain joins TRBV15 to TRBJ1-5; perhaps TRBD1 as D (5 bases). CDR1 LNHNV and CDR2 YYDKDF come from the germline V gene (reference sequence). V lost 1 base and J 10 bases, leaving 11 bases between the germline ends. CDR3 length equals 13 residues. CDR3 in amino acids: CATSRGWGEPQHF. The CDR3 nucleotides read TGTGCCACCAGCAGAGGGTGGGGGGAACCCCAGCATTTT.

A remark on this clone: The identical CDR3 is also encoded by other nucleotide sequences in the sample. This chain connects TRBV2 to TRBJ1-5, with a tentative D call TRBD1 (5 bases). Germline V gene data show CDR1 as SNHLY and CDR2 as FYNNEI. V was clipped by 7 bases and J by 0 bases, with 10 bases between them. The CDR3 contains 14 residues. DNA of the CDR3: TGTGCCAGCACCAGGGAATATAGCAATCAGCCCCAGCATTTT. Translated, it gives CASTREYSNQPQHF. Combining the CDR3 with reference TRBV2 and TRBJ1-5 gives the whole variable domain EPEVTQTPSHQVTQMGQEVILRCVPISNHLYFYWYRQILGQKVEFLVSFYNNEISEKSEIFDDQFSVERPDGSNFTLKIRSTKLEDSAMYFCASTREYSNQPQHFGDGTRLSIL.

The CDR3 nucleotides read TGTGCCAGCAGTCTGTACAATGAGCAGTTCTTC. Its protein is CASSLYNEQFF. The chain recombines TRBV6-2 or TRBV6-3 with TRBJ2-1; D not resolved. Trimming took off 5 bases at V and 4 bases at J, with 3 bases between the two ends. The CDR3 length is 11 residues. Germline V CDR1 and CDR2: MNHEY, SVGEGT.

The chain is built from TRBV5-1 and TRBJ1-3; the D gene is possibly TRBD1 (6 bases). Trimming took off 1 base at V and 4 bases at J, with 9 bases between the two ends. The germline gives CDR1 SGHRS, CDR2 YFSETQ. The CDR3 contains 14 residues. The CDR3 bases are TGCGCCAGCAGCTTGACAGGGTGGGGAAACACCATATATTTT. It translates to CASSLTGWGNTIYF.

The rearrangement links TRBV10-3 to TRBJ1-4, with 8 bases lining up with TRBD1. The CDR3 has 15 residues. Trimming at V came to 4 bases and at J to 3 bases, leaving 4 bases not matched to a gene. Germline CDR1 ENHRY, CDR2 SYGVKD. The CDR3 nucleotides read TGTGCCATCAGTGCCAGGACAGGGTCTAATGAAAAACTGTTTTTT. Protein: CAISARTGSNEKLFF.

The chain joins TRBV3-1 (or the pseudogene TRBV3-2) to TRBJ1-1; 8 bases align to TRBD1. This CDR3 contains 13 residues. After removal of 8 bases from V and 1 base from J, the junction contained 3 bases not matched to a gene. CDR1 and CDR2 from the germline V gene are LGHDT and YNNKEL (reference sequence). The CDR3 DNA follows: TGTGCCAGCCGACAGGGGAAGAACACTGAAGCTTTCTTT. This gives the protein CASRQGKNTEAFF.

The V gene is TRBV4-1, the J gene TRBJ2-5; 10 bases match TRBD2. Losses at the gene ends were 5 bases for V and 0 bases for J; bases not matched to a gene: 6. Germline assignment: CDR1 MGHRA and CDR2 YSYEKL. The CDR3 spans 16 residues. CDR3 sequence: CASSSLSGGYQETQYF. The CDR3 DNA reads as TGCGCCAGCAGCTCCCTTAGCGGGGGGTACCAAGAGACCCAGTACTTC.

For this clone: Other DNA sequences in this specimen translate into the identical CDR3. The chain employs TRBV3-1 (or the pseudogene TRBV3-2) and TRBJ1-1; TRBD1 is a possible D gene (6 bases). Looked up from germline, CDR1 is LGHDT and CDR2 is YNNKEL (reference sequence). The CDR3 runs 14 residues. With 2 bases removed from V and 3 bases from J, the gap between germline ends came to 10 bases. CDR3 region: CASSQRGGDTEAFF. For the CDR3, the DNA is TGTGCCAGCAGCCAAAGAGGGGGGGACACTGAAGCTTTCTTT.

The V gene is TRBV7-9, the J gene TRBJ1-1; D gene ambiguous. Between the trimmed V and J ends, which lost 1 base and 1 base, there was a span of 7 bases. The CDR3 sequence is 14 residues long. Germline CDR1 and CDR2: SEHNR and FQNEAQ (reference sequence). This chain's CDR3 is CASSLGHQNTEAFF. DNA of the CDR3: TGTGCCAGCAGCTTAGGACACCAGAACACTGAAGCTTTCTTT.

The chain has TRBV4-2 and TRBJ1-5; possibly TRBD1 for D (6 bases). V lost 1 base, J lost 3 bases, and 16 bases lay in between. Germline values: CDR1 LGHNA, CDR2 YNFKEQ. This CDR3 spans 17 amino acids. The CDR3 bases are TGTGCCAGCAGCCAAGCCGGGGAGGGGGATCCCAATCAGCCCCAGCATTTT. Protein product: CASSQAGEGDPNQPQHF.

The chain couples TRBV6-1 to TRBJ1-5, with D possibly TRBD1 on 5 matching bases. Germline V CDR1 and CDR2: MNHNS, SASEGT. Trimming took off 0 bases at V and 5 bases at J, with 11 bases between the two ends. The CDR3 runs 15 residues. CDR3 region: CASSEARAGHQPQHF. As DNA, the CDR3 is TGTGCCAGCAGTGAAGCTCGGGCAGGGCATCAGCCCCAGCATTTT.

The chain employs TRBV7-9 and TRBJ1-2; D might be TRBD1 (5 bases). Trimming took 4 bases from V and 0 from J, leaving 12 bases between them. Per the germline V gene, CDR1 is SEHNR and CDR2 is FQNEAQ (reference sequence). The CDR3 has 15 residues. CDR3 bases: TGTGCCAGCAGCTGGGGGGACGGAACTAACTATGGCTACACCTTC. Its translation is CASSWGDGTNYGYTF.

The CDR3 sequence is CSVDRDRGLNEQYF. CDR3 in DNA: TGCAGCGTTGACCGGGACAGGGGTCTCAACGAGCAGTACTTC. The V gene is TRBV29-1, the J gene TRBJ2-7; TRBD1 matches at 10 bases. CDR1 is SQVTM, CDR2 ANQGSEA, per germline. The length of the CDR3 is 14 residues. The ends lost 3 bases at V and 5 bases at J; junction bases unmatched: 7.

The V call is TRBV7-2, the J call TRBJ1-3; no clear D. The CDR3 covers 16 residues. CDR1 SGHTA and CDR2 FQGNSA come from the germline V gene. The ends were cut back, 5 bases at V and 0 bases at J, with 14 bases in the middle. The chain's CDR3 is CASSTKAGNSGNTIYF. The CDR3 DNA follows: TGTGCCAGCAGCACTAAGGCGGGGAACTCTGGAAACACCATATATTTT.

The V and J genes are TRBV19 and TRBJ2-7, with 7 nucleotides matching TRBD1. V shed 9 bases, J shed 0 bases, and the junction held 5 bases outside the gene matches. Per germline, CDR1 LNHDA and CDR2 SQIVND (reference sequence). The CDR3 covers 13 residues. DNA for the CDR3: TGTGCCAGCACAAGGGACAGCTCCTACGAGCAGTACTTC. This translates into CASTRDSSYEQYF.

The CDR3 DNA follows: TGTGCCAGCAGCTTGGGGGGACCGAACACCGGGGAGCTGTTTTTT. It specifies CASSLGGPNTGELFF. The V call is TRBV11-2, the J call TRBJ2-2; a possible D gene is TRBD2 (6 bases). The CDR3 runs 15 residues. The V gene lost 3 bases and the J gene lost 0 bases, with 8 bases spanning the gap. Germline assignment: CDR1 SGHAT and CDR2 FQNNGV.

The sample holds one count of this clone. The CDR3 spells CSVAHSGTEAFF. In nucleotides, the CDR3 is TGCAGCGTTGCGCACAGCGGAACTGAAGCTTTCTTT. The V and J genes are TRBV29-1 and TRBJ1-1; D not resolved. Between the trimmed V and J ends, which lost 4 bases and 5 bases, there was a span of 11 bases. The length of the CDR3 is 12 residues. The germline gives CDR1 SQVTM, CDR2 ANQGSEA.

The V call is TRBV6-5, the J call TRBJ1-2, with 7 bases identical to TRBD1. Losses at the gene ends were 6 bases for V and 3 bases for J; bases not matched to a gene: 10. The V gene's germline CDR1 is MNHEY and CDR2 SVGAGI. The CDR3 has 15 residues. The CDR3 nucleotides are TGTGCCAGCAGCCGGTATAGGGGGCATCACTATGGCTACACCTTC. Translating gives CASSRYRGHHYGYTF.

V usage is TRBV14 and J usage is TRBJ1-4; TRBD1 might be the D (5 bases). The germline V and J ends were trimmed by 6 bases and 8 bases, with 13 bases remaining between them. Germline loops: CDR1 SGHDN, CDR2 FVKESK. The CDR3 is 13 amino acids. CDR3 amino acids: CASRSGGGEKLFF. CDR3 DNA: TGTGCCAGCAGGTCGGGGGGAGGCGAAAAACTGTTTTTT.

The chain uses TRBV6-5 and TRBJ2-7; 7 nucleotides line up with TRBD1. V trimming: 6 bases; J trimming: 3 bases; junction bases outside the gene matches: 8. CDR3 length: 14 residues. CDR1 and CDR2 from the germline V gene are MNHEY and SVGAGI. This CDR3 reads CASRSPDRRYEQYF. For the CDR3, the DNA is TGTGCCAGCAGGTCCCCGGACAGGCGCTACGAGCAGTACTTC.

The rearrangement joins TRBV19 to TRBJ2-4; 8 bases fit TRBD1. Germline V gene lookup returns CDR1 LNHDA and CDR2 SQIVND (reference sequence). There are 15 residues in the CDR3. V was clipped by 6 bases and J by 1 base; unmatched bases: 5. The chain's CDR3 is CASRNRGTAKNIQYF. CDR3 nucleotides: TGTGCCAGTAGAAACAGGGGGACGGCCAAAAACATTCAGTACTTC.

The gene calls are TRBV15 and TRBJ2-1, with 7 positions matching TRBD2. This CDR3 has 14 residues. Germline lookup yields CDR1 LNHNV and CDR2 YYDKDF (reference sequence). V lost 6 bases to trimming and J lost 4 bases; unmatched junction nucleotides: 6. The DNA for the CDR3 is TGTGCCACCAGAGTTCCGGGAGGATACAATGAGCAGTTCTTC. It codes for CATRVPGGYNEQFF.

The J gene is TRBJ1-5, the V gene TRBV19, with D perhaps matching TRBD1 (6 bases). The CDR3 has 17 amino acids. Trimming took 8 bases from V and 1 from J, leaving 21 bases between them. From germline, CDR1 is LNHDA and CDR2 SQIVND (reference sequence). The CDR3 spells CASRGTGHSLSNQPQHF. DNA for the CDR3: TGTGCCAGTCGAGGCACGGGACATAGTTTGAGCAATCAGCCCCAGCATTTT.

This clone was recorded once. The chain has TRBV30 and TRBJ2-3, with D possibly matching TRBD1 (5 bases). Deletions cut 3 bases from V and 0 bases from J, with 10 bases between. CDR1 and CDR2 from the germline V gene are GTSNPN and SVGIG (reference sequence). The length of the CDR3 is 14 residues. The CDR3 region is CAWRSTGSTDTQYF. The CDR3 DNA reads TGTGCCTGGAGAAGTACAGGCAGCACAGATACGCAGTATTTT.

J is TRBJ1-2 and V is TRBV9; TRBD1 matches 8 bases. The CDR3 totals 14 residues. With V trimmed by 2 bases and J by 8 bases, 8 bases remained unmatched. CDR1 is SGDLS, CDR2 YYNGEE, per germline. CDR3: CASSVQGAEAGYTF. The CDR3 DNA sequence: TGTGCCAGCAGCGTTCAGGGGGCAGAAGCAGGCTACACCTTC.